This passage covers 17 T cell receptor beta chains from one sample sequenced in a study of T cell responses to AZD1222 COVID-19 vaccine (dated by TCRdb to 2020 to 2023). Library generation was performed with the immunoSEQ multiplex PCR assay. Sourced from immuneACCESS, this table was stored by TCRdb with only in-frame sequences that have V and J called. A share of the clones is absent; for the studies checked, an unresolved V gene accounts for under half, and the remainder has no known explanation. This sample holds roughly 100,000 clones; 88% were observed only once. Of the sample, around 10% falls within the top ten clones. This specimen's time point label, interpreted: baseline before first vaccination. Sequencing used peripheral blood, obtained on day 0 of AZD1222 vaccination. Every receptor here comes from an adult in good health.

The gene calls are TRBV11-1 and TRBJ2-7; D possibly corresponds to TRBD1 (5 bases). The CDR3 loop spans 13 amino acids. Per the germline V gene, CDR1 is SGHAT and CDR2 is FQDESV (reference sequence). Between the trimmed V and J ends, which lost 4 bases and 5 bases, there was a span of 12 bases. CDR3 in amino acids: CASSSWGRDEQYF. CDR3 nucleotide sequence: TGTGCCAGCAGCTCCTGGGGCCGTGACGAGCAGTACTTC.

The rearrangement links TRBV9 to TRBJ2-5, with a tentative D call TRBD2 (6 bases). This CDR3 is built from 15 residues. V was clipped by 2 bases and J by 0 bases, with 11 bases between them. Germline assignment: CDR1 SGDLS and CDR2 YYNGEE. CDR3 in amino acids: CASSVSSGYQETQYF. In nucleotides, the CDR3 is TGTGCCAGCAGCGTGTCCAGCGGGTACCAAGAGACCCAGTACTTC.

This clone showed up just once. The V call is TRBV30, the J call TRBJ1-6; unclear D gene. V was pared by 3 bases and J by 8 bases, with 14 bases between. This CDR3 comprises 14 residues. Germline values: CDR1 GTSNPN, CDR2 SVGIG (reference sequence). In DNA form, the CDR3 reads TGTGCCTGGAGCGCAGACACCCCGTATTCACCCCTCCACTTT. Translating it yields CAWSADTPYSPLHF.

The CDR3 loop is CASSPSRRSYGYTF. In DNA, the CDR3 is TGTGCCAGCAGCCCTTCCCGGCGGTCCTATGGCTACACCTTC. The V and J genes are TRBV28 and TRBJ1-2, with D unresolved. This CDR3 region has 14 residues. The germline V gene has CDR1 MDHEN and CDR2 SYDVKM. V lost 6 bases to trimming and J lost 4 bases, with 15 bases between them.

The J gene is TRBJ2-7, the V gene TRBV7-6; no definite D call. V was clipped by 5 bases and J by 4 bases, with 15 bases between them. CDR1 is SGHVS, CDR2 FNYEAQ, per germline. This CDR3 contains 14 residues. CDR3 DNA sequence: TGTGCCAGCAGCGTATCTGATCGTGGGTACGAGCAGTACTTC. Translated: CASSVSDRGYEQYF.

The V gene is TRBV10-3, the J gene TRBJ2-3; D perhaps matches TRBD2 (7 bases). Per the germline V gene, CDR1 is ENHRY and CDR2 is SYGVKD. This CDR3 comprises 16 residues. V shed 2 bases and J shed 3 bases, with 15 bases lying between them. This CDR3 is CAISEAEGGVTDTQYF. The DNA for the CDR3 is TGTGCCATCAGTGAGGCAGAGGGGGGGGTTACAGATACGCAGTATTTT.

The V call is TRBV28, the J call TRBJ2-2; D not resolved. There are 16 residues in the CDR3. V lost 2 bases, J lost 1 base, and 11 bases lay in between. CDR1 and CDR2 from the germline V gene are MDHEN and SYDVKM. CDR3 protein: CASSLIVGQNTGELFF. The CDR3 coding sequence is TGTGCCAGCAGTTTAATTGTAGGGCAGAACACCGGGGAGCTGTTTTTT.

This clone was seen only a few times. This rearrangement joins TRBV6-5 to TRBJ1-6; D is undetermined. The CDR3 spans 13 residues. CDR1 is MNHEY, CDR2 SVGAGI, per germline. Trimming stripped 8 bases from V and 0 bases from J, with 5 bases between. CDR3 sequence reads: CASGSSYNSPLHF. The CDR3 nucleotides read TGTGCCAGCGGGAGCTCCTATAATTCACCCCTCCACTTT.

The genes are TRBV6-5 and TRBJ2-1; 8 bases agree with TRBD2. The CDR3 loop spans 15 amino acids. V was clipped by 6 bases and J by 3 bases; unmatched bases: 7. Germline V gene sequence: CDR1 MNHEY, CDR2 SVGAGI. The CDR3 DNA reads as TGTGCCAGCAGACCCGGGACTAGGGTCTACAATGAGCAGTTCTTC. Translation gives CASRPGTRVYNEQFF.

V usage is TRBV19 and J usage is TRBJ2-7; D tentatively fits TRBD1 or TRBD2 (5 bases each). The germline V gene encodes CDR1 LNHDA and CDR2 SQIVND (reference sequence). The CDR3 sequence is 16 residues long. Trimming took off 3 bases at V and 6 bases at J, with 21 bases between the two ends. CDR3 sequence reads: CASSIRAGLMTAEQYF. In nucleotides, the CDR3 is TGTGCCAGTAGTATCAGGGCCGGACTCATGACGGCCGAGCAGTACTTC.

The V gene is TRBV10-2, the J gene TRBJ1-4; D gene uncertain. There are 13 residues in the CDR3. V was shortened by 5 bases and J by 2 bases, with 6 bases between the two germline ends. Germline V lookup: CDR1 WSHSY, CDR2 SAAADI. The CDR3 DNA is TGCGCCAGCAGTTCCCAGACTAATGAAAAACTGTTTTTT. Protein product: CASSSQTNEKLFF.

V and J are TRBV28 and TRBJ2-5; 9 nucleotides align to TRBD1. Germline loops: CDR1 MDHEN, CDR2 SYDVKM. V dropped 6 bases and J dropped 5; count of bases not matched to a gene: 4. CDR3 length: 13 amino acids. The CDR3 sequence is CASRGTGRETQYF. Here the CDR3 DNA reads TGTGCCAGCAGGGGGACAGGGCGGGAGACCCAGTACTTC.

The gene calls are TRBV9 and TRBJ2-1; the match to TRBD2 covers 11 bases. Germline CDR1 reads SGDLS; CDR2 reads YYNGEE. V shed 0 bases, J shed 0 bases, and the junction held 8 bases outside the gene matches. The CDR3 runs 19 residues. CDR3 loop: CASSVGRTSGPSSYNEQFF. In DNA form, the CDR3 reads TGTGCCAGCAGCGTAGGTAGGACTAGCGGGCCGAGCTCCTACAATGAGCAGTTCTTC.

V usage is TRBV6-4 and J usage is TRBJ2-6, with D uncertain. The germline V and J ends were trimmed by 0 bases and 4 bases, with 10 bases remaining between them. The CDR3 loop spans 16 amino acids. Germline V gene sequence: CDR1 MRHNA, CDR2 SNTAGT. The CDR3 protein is CASSDSYGSGANVLTF. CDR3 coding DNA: TGTGCCAGCAGTGACTCTTATGGGTCCGGGGCCAACGTCCTGACTTTC.

CDR3 residues: CASSEAWLGNQPQHF. CDR3 bases: TGTGCCAGCAGTGAAGCGTGGTTGGGCAATCAGCCCCAGCATTTT. V and J are TRBV6-1 and TRBJ1-5; no reliable D call. V lost 0 bases to trimming and J lost 2 bases, with 8 bases between them. The CDR3 runs to 15 residues. Germline CDR1 is MNHNS and CDR2 is SASEGT.

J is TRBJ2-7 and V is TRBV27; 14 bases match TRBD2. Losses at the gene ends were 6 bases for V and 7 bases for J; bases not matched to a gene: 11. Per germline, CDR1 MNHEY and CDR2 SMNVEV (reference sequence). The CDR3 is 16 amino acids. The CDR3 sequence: CASSGTSGSGVGEQYF. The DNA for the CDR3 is TGTGCCAGCAGCGGGACTAGCGGGAGTGGGGTTGGGGAGCAGTACTTC.

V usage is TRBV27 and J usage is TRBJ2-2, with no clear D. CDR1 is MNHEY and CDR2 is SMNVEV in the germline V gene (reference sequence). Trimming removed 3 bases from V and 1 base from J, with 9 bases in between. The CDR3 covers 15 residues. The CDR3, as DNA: TGTGCCAGCAGTTTTCGTCAGGTGAACACCGGGGAGCTGTTTTTT. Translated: CASSFRQVNTGELFF.